This TCR beta chain is drawn from a study of identical twins. TCRdb analysed the 5' RACE reads with MiXCR anew, one entry per CDR3 protein. The profile shows roughly 540,000 distinct CDR3 sequences, roughly 21% of them singletons. The data also belong to a second study, concerning T cells expressing NK-cell markers.

Sequences were obtained from CD4+ T cells sorted from blood. This sequence originates from a woman aged 18-29 years in good health.

The chain's CDR3 is CASSFGRPYEAFF. The CDR3, as DNA: TGTGCCAGCAGCTTCGGACGGCCGTATGAAGCTTTCTTT. V and J are TRBV12-3 or TRBV12-4 and TRBJ1-1; D remains unclear. This CDR3 comprises 13 residues. V was clipped by 6 bases and J by 7 bases, with 15 bases between them.